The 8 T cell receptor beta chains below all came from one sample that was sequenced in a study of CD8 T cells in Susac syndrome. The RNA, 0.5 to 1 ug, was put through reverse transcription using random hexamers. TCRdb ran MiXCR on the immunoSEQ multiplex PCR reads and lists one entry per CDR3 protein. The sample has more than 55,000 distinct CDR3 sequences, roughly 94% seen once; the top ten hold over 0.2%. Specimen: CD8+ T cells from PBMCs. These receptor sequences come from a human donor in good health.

In nucleotides, the CDR3 is TGTGCCAGCAGCCCGACAGGGGAAGAGACCCAGTACTTC. This encodes CASSPTGEETQYF. The chain is built from TRBV7-3 and TRBJ2-5, with TRBD1 identical over 8 bases. Germline V lookup: CDR1 SGHTA, CDR2 FQGTGA. The CDR3 spans 13 residues. Trimming took 5 bases from V and 3 from J; bases not matched to a gene: 2.

DNA of the CDR3: TGTGCCAGCAGCTTAACTAGTAATCTCCAAGAGACCCAGTACTTC. Amino acid sequence: CASSLTSNLQETQYF. V and J are TRBV7-2 and TRBJ2-5, with D maybe TRBD2 (5 bases). This CDR3 comprises 15 residues. The V end was cut by 2 bases, the J end by 1 base, with 11 bases between. The germline V gene encodes CDR1 SGHTA and CDR2 FQGNSA.

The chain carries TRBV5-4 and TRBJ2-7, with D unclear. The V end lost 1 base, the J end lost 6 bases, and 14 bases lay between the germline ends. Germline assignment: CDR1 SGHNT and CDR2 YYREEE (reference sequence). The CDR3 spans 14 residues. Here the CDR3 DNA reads TGTGCCAGCAGCTTGTGGGCTTTCCCCGGCGAGCAGTACGTC. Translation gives CASSLWAFPGEQYV.

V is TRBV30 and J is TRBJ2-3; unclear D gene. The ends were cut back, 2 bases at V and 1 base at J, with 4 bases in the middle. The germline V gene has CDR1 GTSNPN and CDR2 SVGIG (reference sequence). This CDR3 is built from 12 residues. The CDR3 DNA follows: TGTGCCTGGAGTACGGGCACAGATACGCAGTATTTT. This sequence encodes CAWSTGTDTQYF.

CDR3 region: CASSLPPRDSYNEQFF. CDR3 DNA: TGTGCCAGCAGCTTACCCCCCAGGGACTCCTACAATGAGCAGTTCTTC. V is TRBV13 and J is TRBJ2-1; perhaps TRBD1 as D (5 bases). This CDR3 comprises 16 residues. The V end was cut by 2 bases, the J end by 0 bases, with 11 bases between. Looked up from germline, CDR1 is PRHDT and CDR2 is FYEKMQ (reference sequence).

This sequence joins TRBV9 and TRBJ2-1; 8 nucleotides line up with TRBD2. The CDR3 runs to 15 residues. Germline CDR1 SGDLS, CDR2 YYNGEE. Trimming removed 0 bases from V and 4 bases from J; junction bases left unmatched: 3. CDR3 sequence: CASSVGSGGYNEQFF. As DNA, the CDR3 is TGTGCCAGCAGCGTAGGAAGCGGGGGTTACAATGAGCAGTTCTTC.

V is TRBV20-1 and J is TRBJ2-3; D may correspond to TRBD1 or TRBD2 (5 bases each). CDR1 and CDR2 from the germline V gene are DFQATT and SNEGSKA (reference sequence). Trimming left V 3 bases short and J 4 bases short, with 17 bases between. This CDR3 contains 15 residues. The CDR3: CSARALGQGADTQYF. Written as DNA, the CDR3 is TGCAGTGCTAGGGCCCTGGGGCAGGGAGCAGATACGCAGTATTTT.

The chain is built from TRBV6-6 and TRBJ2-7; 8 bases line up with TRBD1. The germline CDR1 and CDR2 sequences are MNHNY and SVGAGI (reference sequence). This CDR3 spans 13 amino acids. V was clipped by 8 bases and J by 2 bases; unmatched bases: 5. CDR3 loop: CASVAGGTYEQYV. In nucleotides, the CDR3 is TGTGCCAGCGTGGCAGGGGGCACCTACGAGCAGTACGTC.